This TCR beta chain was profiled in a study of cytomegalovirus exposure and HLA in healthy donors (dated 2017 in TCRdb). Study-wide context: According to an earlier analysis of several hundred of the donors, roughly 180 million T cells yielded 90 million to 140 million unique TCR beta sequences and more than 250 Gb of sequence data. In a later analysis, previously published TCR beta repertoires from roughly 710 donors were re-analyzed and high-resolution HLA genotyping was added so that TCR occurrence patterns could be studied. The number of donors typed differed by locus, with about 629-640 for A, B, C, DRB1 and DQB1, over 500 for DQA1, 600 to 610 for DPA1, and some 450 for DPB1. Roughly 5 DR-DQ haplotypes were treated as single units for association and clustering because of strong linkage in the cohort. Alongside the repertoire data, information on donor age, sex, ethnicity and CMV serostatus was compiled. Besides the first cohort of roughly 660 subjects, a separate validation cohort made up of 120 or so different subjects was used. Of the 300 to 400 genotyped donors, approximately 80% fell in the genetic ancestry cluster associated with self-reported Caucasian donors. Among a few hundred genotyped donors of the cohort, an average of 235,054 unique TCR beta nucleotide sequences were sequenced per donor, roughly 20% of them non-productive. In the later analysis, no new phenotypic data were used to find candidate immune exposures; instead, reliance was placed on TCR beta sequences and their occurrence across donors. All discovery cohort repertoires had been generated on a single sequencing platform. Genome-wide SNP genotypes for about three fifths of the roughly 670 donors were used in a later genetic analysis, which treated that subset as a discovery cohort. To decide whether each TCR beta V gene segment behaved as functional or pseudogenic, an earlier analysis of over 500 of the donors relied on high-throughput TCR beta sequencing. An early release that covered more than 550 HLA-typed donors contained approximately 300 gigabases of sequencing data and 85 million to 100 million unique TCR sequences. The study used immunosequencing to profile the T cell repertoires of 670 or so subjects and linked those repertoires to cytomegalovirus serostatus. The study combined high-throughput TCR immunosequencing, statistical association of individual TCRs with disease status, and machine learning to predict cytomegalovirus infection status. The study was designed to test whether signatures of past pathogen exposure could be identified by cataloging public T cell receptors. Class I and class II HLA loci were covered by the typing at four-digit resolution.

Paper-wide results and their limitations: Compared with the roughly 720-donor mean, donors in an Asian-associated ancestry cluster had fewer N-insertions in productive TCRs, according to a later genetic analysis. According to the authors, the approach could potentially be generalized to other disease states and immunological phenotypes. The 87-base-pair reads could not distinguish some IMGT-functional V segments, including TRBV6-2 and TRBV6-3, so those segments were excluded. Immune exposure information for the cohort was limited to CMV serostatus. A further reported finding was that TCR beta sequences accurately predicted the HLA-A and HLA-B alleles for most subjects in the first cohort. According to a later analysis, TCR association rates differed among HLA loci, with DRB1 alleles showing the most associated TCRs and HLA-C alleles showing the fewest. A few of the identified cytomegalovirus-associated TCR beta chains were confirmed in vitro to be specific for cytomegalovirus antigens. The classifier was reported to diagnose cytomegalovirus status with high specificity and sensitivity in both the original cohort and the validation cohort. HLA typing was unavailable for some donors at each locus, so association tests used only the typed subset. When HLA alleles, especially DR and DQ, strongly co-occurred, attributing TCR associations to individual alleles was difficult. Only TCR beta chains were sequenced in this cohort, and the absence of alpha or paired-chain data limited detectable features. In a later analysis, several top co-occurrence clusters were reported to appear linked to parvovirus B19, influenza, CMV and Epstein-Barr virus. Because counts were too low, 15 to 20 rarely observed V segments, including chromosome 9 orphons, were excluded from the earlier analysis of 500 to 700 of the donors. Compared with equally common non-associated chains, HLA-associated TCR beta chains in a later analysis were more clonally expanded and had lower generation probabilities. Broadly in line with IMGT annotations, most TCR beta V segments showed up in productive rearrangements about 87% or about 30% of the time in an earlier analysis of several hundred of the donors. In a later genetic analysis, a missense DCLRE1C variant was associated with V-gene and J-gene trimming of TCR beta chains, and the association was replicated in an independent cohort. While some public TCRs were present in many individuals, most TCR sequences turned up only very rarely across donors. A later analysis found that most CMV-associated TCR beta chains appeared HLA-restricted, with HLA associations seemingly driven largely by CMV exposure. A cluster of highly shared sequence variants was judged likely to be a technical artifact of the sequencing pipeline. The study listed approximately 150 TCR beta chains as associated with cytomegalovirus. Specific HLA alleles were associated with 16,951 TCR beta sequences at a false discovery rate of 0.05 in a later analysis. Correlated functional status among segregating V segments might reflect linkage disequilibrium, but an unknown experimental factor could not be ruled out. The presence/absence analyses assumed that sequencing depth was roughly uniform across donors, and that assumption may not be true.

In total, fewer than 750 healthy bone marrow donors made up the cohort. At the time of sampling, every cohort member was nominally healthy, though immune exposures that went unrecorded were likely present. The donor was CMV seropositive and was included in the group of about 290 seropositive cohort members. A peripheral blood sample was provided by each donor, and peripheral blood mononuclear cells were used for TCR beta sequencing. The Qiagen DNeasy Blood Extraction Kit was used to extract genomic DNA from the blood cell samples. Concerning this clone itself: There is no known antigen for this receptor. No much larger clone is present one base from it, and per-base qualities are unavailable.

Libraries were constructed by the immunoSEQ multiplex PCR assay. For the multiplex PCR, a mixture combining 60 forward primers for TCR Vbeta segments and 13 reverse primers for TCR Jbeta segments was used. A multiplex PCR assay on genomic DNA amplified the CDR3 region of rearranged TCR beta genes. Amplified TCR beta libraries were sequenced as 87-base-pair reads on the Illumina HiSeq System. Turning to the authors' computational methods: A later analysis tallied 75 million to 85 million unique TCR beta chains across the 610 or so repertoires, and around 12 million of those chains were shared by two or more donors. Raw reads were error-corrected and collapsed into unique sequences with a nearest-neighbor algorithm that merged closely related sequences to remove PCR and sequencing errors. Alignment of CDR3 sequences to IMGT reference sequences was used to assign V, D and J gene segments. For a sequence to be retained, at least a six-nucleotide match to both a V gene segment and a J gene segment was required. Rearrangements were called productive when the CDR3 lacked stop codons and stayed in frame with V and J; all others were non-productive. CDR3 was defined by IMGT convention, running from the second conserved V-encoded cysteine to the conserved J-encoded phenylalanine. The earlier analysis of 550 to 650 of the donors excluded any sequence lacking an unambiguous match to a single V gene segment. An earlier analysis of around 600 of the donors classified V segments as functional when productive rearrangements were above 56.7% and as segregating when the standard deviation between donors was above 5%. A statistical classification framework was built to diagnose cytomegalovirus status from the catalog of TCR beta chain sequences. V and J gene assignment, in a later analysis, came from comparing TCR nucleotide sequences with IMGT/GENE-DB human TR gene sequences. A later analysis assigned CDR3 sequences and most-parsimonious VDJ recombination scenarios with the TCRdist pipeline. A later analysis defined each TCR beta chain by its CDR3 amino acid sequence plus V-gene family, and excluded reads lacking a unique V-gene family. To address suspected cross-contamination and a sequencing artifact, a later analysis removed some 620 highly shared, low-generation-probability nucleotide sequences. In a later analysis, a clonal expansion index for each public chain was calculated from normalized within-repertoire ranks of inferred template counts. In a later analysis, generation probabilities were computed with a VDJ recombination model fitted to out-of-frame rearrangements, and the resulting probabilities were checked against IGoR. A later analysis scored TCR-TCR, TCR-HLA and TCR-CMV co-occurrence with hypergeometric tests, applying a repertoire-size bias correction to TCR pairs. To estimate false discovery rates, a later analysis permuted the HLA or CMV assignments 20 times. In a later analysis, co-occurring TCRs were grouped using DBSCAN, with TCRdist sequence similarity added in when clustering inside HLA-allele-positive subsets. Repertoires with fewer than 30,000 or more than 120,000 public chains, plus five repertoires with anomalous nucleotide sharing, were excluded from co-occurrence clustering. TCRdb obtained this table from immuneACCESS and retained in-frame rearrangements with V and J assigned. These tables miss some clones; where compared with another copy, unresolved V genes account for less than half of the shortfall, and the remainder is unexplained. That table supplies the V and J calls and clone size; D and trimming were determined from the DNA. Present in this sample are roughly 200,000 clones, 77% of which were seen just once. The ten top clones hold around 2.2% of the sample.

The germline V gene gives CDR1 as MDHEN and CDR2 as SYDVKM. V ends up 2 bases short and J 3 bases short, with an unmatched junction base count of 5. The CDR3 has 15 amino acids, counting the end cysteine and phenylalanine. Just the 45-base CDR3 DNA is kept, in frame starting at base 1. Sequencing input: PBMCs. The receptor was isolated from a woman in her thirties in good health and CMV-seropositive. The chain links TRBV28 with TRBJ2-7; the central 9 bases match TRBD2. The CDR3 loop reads CASSLGRGGLYEQYF. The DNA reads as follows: TGTGCCAGCAGTTTAGGGCGGGGGGGCCTCTACGAGCAGTACTTC.